This TCR beta chain was profiled in a study of cytomegalovirus exposure and HLA in healthy donors. In the study overall: Around 85 million unique TCRs from HLA-typed donors were held in an early data release.

The junction had 1 base not matched to a gene; V was cut back by 5 bases and J by 7 bases. Germline CDR1 is MNHEY and CDR2 is SMNVEV (reference sequence). The CDR3 loop spans 12 amino acids. Study-level points and caveats: Researchers catalogued some 160 TCR beta chains as cytomegalovirus-associated. V- and J-gene trimming in TCR beta was tied to a missense DCLRE1C variant by an analysis performed later.

About this clone itself: Its target is not known.

Both 60 Vbeta primers and 13 Jbeta primers went into the PCR. Profiled with immunoSEQ multiplex PCR; TCRdb holds only in-frame clones, not every one. This sample carries about 180,000 clones, just over 75% of them seen once, and the ten largest clones take about 1.4%. This chain connects TRBV27 to TRBJ1-2; 10 nucleotides agree with TRBD1. Material for sequencing was PBMCs. This TCR was sampled from a woman in her 30s in good health and CMV-seropositive. CDR3 sequence reads: CASSRTGGGYTF. CDR3 DNA sequence: TGTGCCAGCAGTCGGACAGGGGGTGGCTACACCTTC.